This T cell receptor beta chain comes out of a study of CD8 T cells in ankylosing spondylitis. This clonotype was counted ten times or more. Its antigen remains unknown. TCRdb reprocessed the 5' RACE reads via MiXCR and lists one record per CDR3 protein. This sample yields under 200,000 distinct CDR3 sequences, of which approximately 10% are seen a single time; roughly 15% belongs to the top ten. The CDR3 is 15 amino acids. The V end was cut by 0 bases, the J end by 7 bases, with 16 bases between. Germline CDR1 and CDR2: SGHRS and YFSETQ. Study-level results: Researchers report that disease-linked clones proved CD8+ and relatively rare in peripheral blood.

The source is a female donor with ankylosing spondylitis or in good health (not recorded which). The sample comprised blood, either unsorted or a sorted T cell fraction (not recorded which). The genes are TRBV5-1 and TRBJ1-1, with D unclear. DNA for the CDR3: TGCGCCAGCAGCTTGGGCTGGGGAGGGCAGAATGAAGCTTTCTTT. Translating gives CASSLGWGGQNEAFF. The full variable domain, in which reference TRBV5-1 and TRBJ1-1 provide the parts outside the CDR3, is KAGVTQTPRYLIKTRGQQVTLSCSPISGHRSVSWYQQTPGQGLQFLFEYFSETQRNKGNFPGRFSGRQFSNSRSEMNVSTLELGDSALYLCASSLGWGGQNEAFFGQGTRLTVV.